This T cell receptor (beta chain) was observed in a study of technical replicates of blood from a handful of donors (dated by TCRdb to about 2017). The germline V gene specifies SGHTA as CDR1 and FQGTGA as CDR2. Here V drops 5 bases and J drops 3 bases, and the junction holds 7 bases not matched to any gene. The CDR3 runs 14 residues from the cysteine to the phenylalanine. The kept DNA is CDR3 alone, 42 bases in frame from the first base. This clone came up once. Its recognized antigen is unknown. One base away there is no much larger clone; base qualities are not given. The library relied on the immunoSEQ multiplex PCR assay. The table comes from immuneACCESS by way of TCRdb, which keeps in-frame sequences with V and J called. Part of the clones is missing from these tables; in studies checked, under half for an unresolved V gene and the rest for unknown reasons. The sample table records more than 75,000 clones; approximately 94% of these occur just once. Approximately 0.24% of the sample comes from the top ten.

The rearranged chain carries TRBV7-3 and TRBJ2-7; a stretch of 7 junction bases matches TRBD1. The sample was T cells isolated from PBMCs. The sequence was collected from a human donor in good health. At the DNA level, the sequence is TGTGCCAGCAGCCAGAACAGGGGAGACTACGAGCAGTACTTC. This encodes CASSQNRGDYEQYF.